These 14 T cell receptor beta chains were sequenced from one sample in a study of shared clonotypes between healthy human individuals. Produced via immunoSEQ multiplex PCR; TCRdb's table is partial and in-frame only. The sample holds about 2.4 million clones, roughly 92% seen once. The sample consisted of naive CD4+ T cells sorted from blood. The subset: CD45RA+ positively selected. These receptors were taken from a man aged 18 to 30 in good health.

The chain recombines TRBV9 with TRBJ2-2; tentative D call: TRBD2 (6 bases). Trimming took off 4 bases at V and 0 bases at J, with 10 bases between the two ends. The CDR3 spans 15 residues. In germline, CDR1 is SGDLS, CDR2 YYNGEE. The CDR3: CASSPGGANTGELFF. CDR3 sequence (DNA): TGTGCCAGCAGCCCCGGAGGGGCGAACACCGGGGAGCTGTTTTTT.

V usage is TRBV7-2 and J usage is TRBJ2-7; D may be TRBD2 (6 bases). The CDR3 covers 14 residues. The germline V and J ends were trimmed by 1 base and 7 bases, with 14 bases remaining between them. CDR1 and CDR2 from the germline V gene are SGHTA and FQGNSA. In nucleotides, the CDR3 is TGTGCCAGCAGCTTAGATACTAGCTCAAGGGAGCAGTACTTC. It yields the protein CASSLDTSSREQYF.

This clone came up once. Different DNA sequences within this sample yield the same CDR3. The chain combines TRBV19 with TRBJ2-3, with a tentative D call TRBD2 (6 bases). The germline V gene encodes CDR1 LNHDA and CDR2 SQIVND (reference sequence). This CDR3 spans 14 amino acids. V was cut by 3 bases and J by 1 base, with 8 bases left in between. The CDR3, as DNA: TGTGCCAGTAGTATTCCGGGAGGCACAGATACGCAGTATTTT. Protein: CASSIPGGTDTQYF.

The rearrangement links TRBV5-1 to TRBJ2-5, with no clear D. Germline-derived CDR1 and CDR2 are SGHRS and YFSETQ. Trimming stripped 6 bases from V and 7 bases from J, with 13 bases between. The CDR3 contains 12 residues. The CDR3 loop reads CASTLGEGTQYF. CDR3 nucleotide sequence: TGCGCCAGCACCCTGGGCGAAGGGACCCAGTACTTC.

The V call is TRBV6-6, the J call TRBJ2-5; the match to TRBD2 covers 11 bases. This CDR3 is 15 amino acids long. Germline V gives CDR1 MNHNY, CDR2 SVGAGI (reference sequence). Unmatched junction bases numbered 7, after V lost 4 bases and J lost 6 bases. The CDR3 is CASSFATSGTKTQYF. CDR3 nucleotide sequence: TGTGCCAGCAGTTTTGCGACTAGCGGGACGAAGACCCAGTACTTC.

V gene TRBV4-3 combines with J gene TRBJ1-2, with no clear D. Germline V lookup: CDR1 LGHNA, CDR2 YSLEER. The CDR3 runs to 13 residues. V shed 1 base and J shed 7 bases, with 10 bases lying between them. The CDR3 DNA reads as TGCGCCAGCAGCCAAGGTGGTACATTTGGCTACACCTTC. Amino acid sequence: CASSQGGTFGYTF.

The rearrangement uses TRBV30 and TRBJ2-3, with 9 bases that match TRBD1. CDR3 length: 14 residues. Germline lookup yields CDR1 GTSNPN and CDR2 SVGIG (reference sequence). CDR3 sequence reads: CARTVGQGTDTQYF. The CDR3 DNA reads as TGTGCTCGGACCGTGGGACAGGGTACAGATACGCAGTATTTT.

V and J are TRBV2 and TRBJ2-7, with 10 bases matching TRBD1. J lost 4 bases, V lost 4 bases, and 7 bases had no gene match. Germline loops: CDR1 SNHLY, CDR2 FYNNEI. The length of the CDR3 is 15 residues. The CDR3 loop reads CASSVDRGPPYEQYF. The CDR3, as DNA: TGTGCCAGCAGTGTCGACAGGGGGCCCCCGTACGAGCAGTACTTC.

As regards this clone: Other DNA sequences from this sample encode an identical CDR3 as well. V and J are TRBV5-6 and TRBJ1-2; perhaps TRBD1 as D (5 bases). V lost 2 bases, J lost 2 bases, and 10 bases lay in between. This CDR3 has 14 amino acids. CDR1 and CDR2 from the germline V gene are SGHDT and YYEEEE. CDR3 DNA: TGTGCCAGCAGCTTCTTAGGGGAAAACTATGGCTACACCTTC. It specifies CASSFLGENYGYTF.

The gene calls are TRBV19 and TRBJ2-5; D is perhaps TRBD1 (6 bases). The CDR3 extends over 15 amino acids. CDR1 LNHDA and CDR2 SQIVND come from the germline V gene (reference sequence). Trimming removed 3 bases from V and 5 bases from J, with 16 bases in between. CDR3 protein: CASSIRHGGWETQYF. In nucleotides, the CDR3 is TGTGCCAGTAGTATCAGGCATGGGGGCTGGGAGACCCAGTACTTC.

The chain joins TRBV18 to TRBJ1-1; no reliable D call. CDR3 length equals 16 residues. V lost 2 bases and J 2 bases, leaving 15 bases between the germline ends. Germline V gene sequence: CDR1 KGHSH, CDR2 LQKENI. CDR3: CASSPMNKGPNTEAFF. In DNA form, the CDR3 reads TGTGCCAGCTCACCAATGAACAAAGGACCCAACACTGAAGCTTTCTTT.

This rearrangement joins TRBV29-1 to TRBJ2-1; D may match TRBD1 or TRBD2 (5 bases each). The germline CDR1 and CDR2 sequences are SQVTM and ANQGSEA. This CDR3 spans 15 amino acids. With 4 bases removed from V and 0 bases from J, the gap between germline ends came to 13 bases. This CDR3 is CSVVYGANSYNEQFF. In nucleotides, the CDR3 is TGCAGCGTTGTGTACGGGGCAAACTCCTACAATGAGCAGTTCTTC.

This clone was observed a single time. CDR3 amino acids: CAIRGQYEQYF. The CDR3 bases are TGTGCCATCAGGGGACAGTACGAGCAGTACTTC. This chain connects TRBV10-3 to TRBJ2-7, with TRBD1 matching 7 bases. The CDR3 length is 11 residues. The ends lost 6 bases at V and 4 bases at J; junction bases unmatched: 0. Germline lookup yields CDR1 ENHRY and CDR2 SYGVKD.

This clone is a singleton in its sample. The V gene is TRBV7-6, the J gene TRBJ2-1; D is unresolved. V lost 0 bases to trimming and J lost 6 bases, with 12 bases between them. Germline CDR1 reads SGHVS; CDR2 reads FNYEAQ. CDR3 size: 15 residues. The CDR3 loop reads CASSLADTRVNEQFF. CDR3 DNA sequence: TGTGCCAGCAGCTTAGCCGACACCCGAGTCAATGAGCAGTTCTTC.